The sequence of this TCR beta chain was determined in a study of control samples from healthy donors and cancer patients. The table came from immunoSEQ multiplex PCR; TCRdb's copy has only in-frame clones and leaves some out. There are around 70,000 clones in the sample; 70% to 90% occur only once, and roughly 2.4% lies in the top ten. V gave up 0 bases and J gave up 7 bases; unmatched junction bases: 4. Germline V gene lookup returns CDR1 SGHRS and CDR2 YFSETQ. There are 15 residues in the CDR3. The chain carries TRBV5-1 and TRBJ2-1; 10 nucleotides align to TRBD2. This receptor was taken from a woman aged 45-65 years with head and neck cancer. Sequenced sample: PBMCs. The CDR3 DNA reads TGCGCCAGCAGCTTGGCAGCGGGGGGGCAGAATGAGCAGTTCTTC. It codes for CASSLAAGGQNEQFF.